Listed here are 21 T cell receptor beta chains from one sample, sequenced in a study of blood T cell repertoires in COVID-19. Libraries were prepared by immunoSEQ multiplex PCR; TCRdb keeps only in-frame clonotypes and omits some of them. The sample carries 140,000 to 150,000 clones, roughly 80% recorded once. The sequenced sample consisted of peripheral blood. The receptors derive from a human donor with acute or convalescent COVID-19. The donor label of this sample is uncertain.

The chain links TRBV7-9 to TRBJ1-3; TRBD1 agrees at 7 bases. The CDR3 is 13 residues long. Germline V gene lookup returns CDR1 SEHNR and CDR2 FQNEAQ (reference sequence). The junction had 7 bases not matched to a gene; V was cut back by 1 base and J by 13 bases. CDR3 residues: CASSLDTPGQIYF. CDR3 nucleotide sequence: TGTGCCAGCAGCTTAGACACTCCGGGACAGATATATTTT. The full variable domain, rest sourced from reference TRBV7-9 and TRBJ1-3, is DTGVSQNPRHKITKRGQNVTFRCDPISEHNRLYWYRQTLGQGPEFLTYFQNEAQLEKSRLLSDRFSAERPKGSFSTLEIQRTEQGDSAMYLCASSLDTPGQIYFGEGSWLTVV.

The rearrangement joins TRBV5-1 to TRBJ2-3; the D gene is possibly TRBD2 (6 bases). Trimming took off 0 bases at V and 0 bases at J, with 14 bases between the two ends. The CDR3 covers 17 residues. Germline V gene lookup returns CDR1 SGHRS and CDR2 YFSETQ. The CDR3 DNA sequence: TGCGCCAGCAGCTTGGTATCCGGGGGTCTTAGCACAGATACGCAGTATTTT. Its translation: CASSLVSGGLSTDTQYF. Full variable domain (remainder filled in from reference TRBV5-1 and TRBJ2-3): KAGVTQTPRYLIKTRGQQVTLSCSPISGHRSVSWYQQTPGQGLQFLFEYFSETQRNKGNFPGRFSGRQFSNSRSEMNVSTLELGDSALYLCASSLVSGGLSTDTQYFGPGTRLTVL.

The V call is TRBV5-4, the J call TRBJ1-2; D is ambiguous. Deletions cut 0 bases from V and 5 bases from J, with 8 bases between. Per germline, CDR1 SGHNT and CDR2 YYREEE (reference sequence). This CDR3 is 13 amino acids long. The CDR3 region has the DNA TGTGCCAGCAGCTTGGGACACGAGTATGGCTACACCTTC. Translating gives CASSLGHEYGYTF.

The chain links TRBV3-1 (or the pseudogene TRBV3-2) to TRBJ1-6; 7 bases fit TRBD1. Germline CDR1 is LGHDT and CDR2 is YNNKEL (reference sequence). The CDR3 runs to 14 residues. V was pared by 4 bases and J by 10 bases, with 7 bases of the junction left unmatched. CDR3 sequence reads: CASSPQTGTSPLHF. DNA for the CDR3: TGTGCCAGCAGCCCCCAGACAGGGACCTCACCCCTCCACTTT.

The count of this clone is one. The chain recombines TRBV3-1 (or the pseudogene TRBV3-2) with TRBJ1-1, with a possible D match to TRBD1 (6 bases). CDR3 length: 16 amino acids. The V and J ends lost 3 bases and 1 base respectively, with 15 bases between them. Germline V CDR1 and CDR2: LGHDT, YNNKEL (reference sequence). The CDR3 spells CASSHGWGRGNTEAFF. CDR3 nucleotide sequence: TGTGCCAGCAGCCACGGCTGGGGCAGGGGGAACACTGAAGCTTTCTTT.

The CDR3 here is CAWSRTGSNQPQHF. As DNA, the CDR3 is TGTGCCTGGAGCCGGACTGGGAGCAATCAGCCCCAGCATTTT. This chain connects TRBV30 to TRBJ1-5; D not resolved. The germline V gene has CDR1 GTSNPN and CDR2 SVGIG (reference sequence). Deletions cut 3 bases from V and 1 base from J, with 10 bases between. The CDR3 runs 14 residues.

This rearrangement joins TRBV24-1 to TRBJ1-1; D may be TRBD1 (5 bases). From germline, CDR1 is KGHDR and CDR2 SFDVKD. The CDR3 is made up of 11 amino acids. V was shortened by 5 bases and J by 8 bases, with 8 bases between the two germline ends. DNA of the CDR3: TGTGCCACCAGTGTCGCAGGGGAAGCTTTCTTT. As protein: CATSVAGEAFF.

The chain recombines TRBV12-3 or TRBV12-4 with TRBJ1-2; D gene ambiguous. This CDR3 spans 13 amino acids. V was shortened by 6 bases and J by 4 bases, with 12 bases between the two germline ends. CDR3: CASSPSGGYGYTF. The CDR3 coding sequence is TGTGCCAGCAGCCCCTCAGGAGGCTATGGCTACACCTTC.

This clone was detected once. V is TRBV6-5 and J is TRBJ1-1; tentative D call: TRBD1 (6 bases). This CDR3 has 14 amino acids. The V and J ends lost 6 bases and 1 base respectively, with 12 bases between them. The germline V gene has CDR1 MNHEY and CDR2 SVGAGI. Here the CDR3 reads CASRMRTENTEAFF. The DNA of the CDR3 is TGTGCCAGCAGAATGAGGACAGAGAACACTGAAGCTTTCTTT.

This clone has only a few counts. The rearrangement uses TRBV19 and TRBJ2-3, with D perhaps TRBD1 (5 bases). Germline assignment: CDR1 LNHDA and CDR2 SQIVND (reference sequence). Deletions cut 0 bases from V and 1 base from J, with 8 bases between. This CDR3 comprises 15 residues. The chain's CDR3 is CASSIDARGTDTQYF. The CDR3 DNA is TGTGCCAGTAGTATAGATGCCAGGGGCACAGATACGCAGTATTTT.

The chain uses TRBV6-5 and TRBJ2-7; weak D call: TRBD2 (7 bases). The CDR3 runs to 15 residues. V lost 4 bases, J lost 3 bases, and 16 bases lay in between. Germline V gene data show CDR1 as MNHEY and CDR2 as SVGAGI. CDR3 residues: CASSSGGRPLYEQYF. The CDR3 DNA follows: TGTGCCAGCAGTTCCGGGGGGCGCCCACTCTACGAGCAGTACTTC.

The chain links TRBV27 to TRBJ1-1; 9 bases map to TRBD1. J gave up 4 bases and V 6 bases, and 6 bases lay outside the gene matches. Germline lookup yields CDR1 MNHEY and CDR2 SMNVEV (reference sequence). This CDR3 spans 14 amino acids. CDR3 DNA: TGTGCCAGCAGAACGACAGGGGGGCCCACTGAAGCTTTCTTT. Protein: CASRTTGGPTEAFF.

The chain has TRBV29-1 and TRBJ1-1; D not resolved. The CDR3 consists of 10 residues. V was pared by 6 bases and J by 1 base, with 3 bases between. Germline lookup yields CDR1 SQVTM and CDR2 ANQGSEA. The CDR3 protein is CSVANTEAFF. The CDR3 DNA reads as TGCAGCGTGGCGAACACTGAAGCTTTCTTT.

V and J are TRBV19 and TRBJ1-6, with 9 bases that match TRBD1. V was clipped by 3 bases and J by 7 bases; unmatched bases: 7. The CDR3 is 16 amino acids. Germline CDR1 reads LNHDA; CDR2 reads SQIVND (reference sequence). The chain's CDR3 is CASSILGTGKNSPLHF. CDR3 coding DNA: TGTGCCAGTAGTATTCTCGGGACAGGGAAGAATTCACCCCTCCACTTT.

The gene calls are TRBV30 and TRBJ1-5; D might be TRBD1 (5 bases). The V and J ends lost 4 bases and 0 bases respectively, with 7 bases between them. The CDR3 is 13 residues long. Germline CDR1 reads GTSNPN; CDR2 reads SVGIG (reference sequence). CDR3 sequence reads: CAWTGNSNQPQHF. The CDR3 nucleotides read TGTGCCTGGACAGGGAATAGCAATCAGCCCCAGCATTTT.

The V gene is TRBV12-5, the J gene TRBJ1-1; a possible D gene is TRBD1 (5 bases). From germline, CDR1 is LGHNT and CDR2 FRNRAP. V was pared by 7 bases and J by 5 bases, with 11 bases between. The CDR3 has 12 residues. CDR3 in amino acids: CASALQGTEAFF. The CDR3 nucleotides read TGTGCTAGTGCCTTGCAGGGAACTGAAGCTTTCTTT.

This rearrangement joins TRBV6-5 to TRBJ1-5; D might be TRBD1 (6 bases). Looked up from germline, CDR1 is MNHEY and CDR2 is SVGAGI. V was trimmed by 5 bases and J by 5 bases, leaving 16 bases between them. The CDR3 spans 15 residues. The CDR3 sequence: CASSLRGGHDQPQHF. The CDR3, as DNA: TGTGCCAGCAGTCTCCGGGGGGGGCATGATCAGCCCCAGCATTTT.

The V call is TRBV19, the J call TRBJ2-2; 8 positions agree with TRBD2. CDR3 length: 15 amino acids. The germline V gene has CDR1 LNHDA and CDR2 SQIVND (reference sequence). V gave up 2 bases and J gave up 5 bases; unmatched junction bases: 4. The chain's CDR3 is CASSITSGGTGELFF. As DNA, the CDR3 is TGTGCCAGTAGTATAACTAGCGGAGGGACCGGGGAGCTGTTTTTT.

The genes are TRBV6-5 and TRBJ2-2; 7 nucleotides match TRBD1. V shed 7 bases, J shed 1 base, and the junction held 3 bases outside the gene matches. CDR3 length: 14 amino acids. The germline gives CDR1 MNHEY, CDR2 SVGAGI. CDR3 residues: CASIQGKNTGELFF. CDR3 nucleotides: TGTGCCAGCATACAGGGGAAGAACACCGGGGAGCTGTTTTTT.

The chain links TRBV5-6 to TRBJ1-1; D gene unclear. The CDR3 covers 11 residues. Per germline, CDR1 SGHDT and CDR2 YYEEEE. V was cut by 4 bases and J by 8 bases, with 9 bases left in between. DNA of the CDR3: TGTGCCAGCAGCCGGGTCTCGGAAGCTTTCTTT. Its translation is CASSRVSEAFF.

The sample holds a few counts of this clone. This chain links TRBV19 with TRBJ2-2; D gene uncertain. Trimming cost V 3 bases and J 3 bases, with 14 bases left between them. The CDR3 covers 16 residues. Germline CDR1 and CDR2: LNHDA and SQIVND (reference sequence). CDR3 coding DNA: TGTGCCAGTAGTATTCGAAGGAGTGGAGACACCGGGGAGCTGTTTTTT. It encodes CASSIRRSGDTGELFF.